This T cell receptor (beta chain) was captured in a study of blood T cell repertoires in COVID-19. Study at large: Collection of acute and convalescent COVID-19 samples took place in the United States, Italy and Spain.

This clone was seen a few times. Source study methods: From reference gene primer amplification, estimates of nucleated cell counts were derived. Sequencing used immunoSEQ multiplex PCR; TCRdb keeps in-frame clones, though not all of them. From that table come the V and J calls and clone size; the DNA was used to work out D and trimming. The sample includes nearly 95,000 clones, 80% to 90% seen only once; the top ten take 7.4%. CDR1 LNHDA and CDR2 SQIVND come from the germline V gene (reference sequence). Trimming cost V 3 bases and J 2 bases; bases outside gene matches: 12. The CDR3 has 18 residues. Sequences were obtained from peripheral blood. J is TRBJ1-3 and V is TRBV19; 8 nucleotides align to TRBD1. This receptor was identified in a human donor with acute or convalescent COVID-19. The donor label of this sample is uncertain. DNA for the CDR3: TGTGCCAGTAGTATCGGTGGGGGACAGGTTCGCACTGGAAACACCATATATTTT. Translating it yields CASSIGGGQVRTGNTIYF.